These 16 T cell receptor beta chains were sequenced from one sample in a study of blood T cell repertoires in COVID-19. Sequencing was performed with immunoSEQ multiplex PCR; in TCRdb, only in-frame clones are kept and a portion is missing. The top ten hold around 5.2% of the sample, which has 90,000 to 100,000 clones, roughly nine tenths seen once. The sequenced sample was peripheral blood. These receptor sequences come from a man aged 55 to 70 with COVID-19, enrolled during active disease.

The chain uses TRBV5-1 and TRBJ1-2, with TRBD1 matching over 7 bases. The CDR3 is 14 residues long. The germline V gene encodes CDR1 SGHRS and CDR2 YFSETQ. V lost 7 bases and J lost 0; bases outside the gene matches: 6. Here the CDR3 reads CASYRDSPNYGYTF. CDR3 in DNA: TGCGCCAGCTACCGGGACAGTCCTAACTATGGCTACACCTTC.

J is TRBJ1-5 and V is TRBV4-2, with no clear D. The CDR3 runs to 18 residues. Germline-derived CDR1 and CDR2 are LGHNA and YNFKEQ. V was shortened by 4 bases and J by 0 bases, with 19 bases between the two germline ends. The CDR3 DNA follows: TGTGCCAGCAGCCTAGCCAACTCCCCCGGGGTTAGCAATCAGCCCCAGCATTTT. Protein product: CASSLANSPGVSNQPQHF.

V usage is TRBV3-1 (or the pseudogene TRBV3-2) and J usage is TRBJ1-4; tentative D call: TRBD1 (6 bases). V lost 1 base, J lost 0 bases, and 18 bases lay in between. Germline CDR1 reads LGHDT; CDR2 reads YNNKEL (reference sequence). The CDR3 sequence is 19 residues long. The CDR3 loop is CASSQGRQGRIATNEKLFF. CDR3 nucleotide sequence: TGTGCCAGCAGCCAAGGTCGGCAGGGGCGGATTGCAACTAATGAAAAACTGTTTTTT.

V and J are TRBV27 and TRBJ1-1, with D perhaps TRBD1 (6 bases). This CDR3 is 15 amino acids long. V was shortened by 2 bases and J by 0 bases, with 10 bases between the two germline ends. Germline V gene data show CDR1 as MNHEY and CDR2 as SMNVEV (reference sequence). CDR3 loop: CASSLREGVNTEAFF. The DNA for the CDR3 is TGTGCCAGCAGTTTAAGGGAGGGGGTGAACACTGAAGCTTTCTTT.

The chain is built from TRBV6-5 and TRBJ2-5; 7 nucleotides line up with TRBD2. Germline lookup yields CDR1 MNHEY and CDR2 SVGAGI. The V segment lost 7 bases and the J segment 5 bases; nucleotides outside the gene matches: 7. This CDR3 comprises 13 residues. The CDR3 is CASTQRDVETQYF. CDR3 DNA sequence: TGTGCCAGCACCCAGCGGGACGTGGAGACCCAGTACTTC.

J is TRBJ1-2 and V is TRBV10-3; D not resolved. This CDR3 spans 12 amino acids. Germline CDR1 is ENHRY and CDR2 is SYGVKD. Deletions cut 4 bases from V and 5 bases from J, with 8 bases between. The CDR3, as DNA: TGTGCCATCAGTGGAGCTTCTTATGGCTACACCTTC. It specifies CAISGASYGYTF.

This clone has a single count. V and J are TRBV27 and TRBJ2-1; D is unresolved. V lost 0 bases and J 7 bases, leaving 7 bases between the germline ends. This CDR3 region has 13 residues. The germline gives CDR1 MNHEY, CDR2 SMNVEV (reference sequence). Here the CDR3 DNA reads TGTGCCAGCAGTTTATCGTGGCGGAATGAGCAGTTCTTC. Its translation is CASSLSWRNEQFF.

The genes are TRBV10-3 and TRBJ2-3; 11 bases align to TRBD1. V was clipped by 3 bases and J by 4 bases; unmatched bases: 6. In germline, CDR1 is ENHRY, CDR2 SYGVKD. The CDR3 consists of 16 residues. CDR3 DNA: TGTGCCATCAGTGATCACCGGGACAGGGGGGCAGATACGCAGTATTTT. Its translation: CAISDHRDRGADTQYF.

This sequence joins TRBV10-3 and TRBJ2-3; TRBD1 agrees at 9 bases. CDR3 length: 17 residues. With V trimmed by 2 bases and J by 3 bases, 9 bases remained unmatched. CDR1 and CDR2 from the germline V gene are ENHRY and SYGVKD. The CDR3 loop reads CAISEPWTGERTDTQYF. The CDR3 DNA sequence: TGTGCCATCAGTGAGCCTTGGACAGGGGAGAGGACAGATACGCAGTATTTT.

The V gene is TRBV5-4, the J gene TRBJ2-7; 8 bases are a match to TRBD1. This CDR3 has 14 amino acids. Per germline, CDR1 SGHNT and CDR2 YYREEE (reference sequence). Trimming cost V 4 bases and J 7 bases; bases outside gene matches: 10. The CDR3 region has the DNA TGTGCCAGCAGCGAGGACAGGGAGATCCGGGAGCAGTACTTC. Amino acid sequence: CASSEDREIREQYF. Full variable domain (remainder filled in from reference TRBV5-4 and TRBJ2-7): ETGVTQSPTHLIKTRGQQVTLRCSSQSGHNTVSWYQQALGQGPQFIFQYYREEENGRGNFPPRFSGLQFPNYSSELNVNALELDDSALYLCASSEDREIREQYFGPGTRLTVT.

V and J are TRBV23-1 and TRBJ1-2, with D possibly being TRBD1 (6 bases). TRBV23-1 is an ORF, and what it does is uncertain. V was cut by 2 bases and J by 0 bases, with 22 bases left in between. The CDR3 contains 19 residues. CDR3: CASSQPPGDPPVANYGYTF. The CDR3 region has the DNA TGCGCCAGCAGTCAACCCCCAGGGGACCCTCCCGTAGCTAACTATGGCTACACCTTC.

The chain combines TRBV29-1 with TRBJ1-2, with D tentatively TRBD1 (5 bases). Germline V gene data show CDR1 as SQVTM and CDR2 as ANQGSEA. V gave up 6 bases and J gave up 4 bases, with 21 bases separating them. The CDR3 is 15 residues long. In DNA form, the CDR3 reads TGCAGCGTCGCTTGGGAGGGCGAGGGGCCCTATGGCTACACCTTC. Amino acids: CSVAWEGEGPYGYTF.

DNA of the CDR3: TGCGCCAGCAGCTCAGGACAGGTGAACACTGAAGCTTTCTTT. The encoded protein is CASSSGQVNTEAFF. V usage is TRBV10-1 and J usage is TRBJ1-1; 7 bases match TRBD1. The J segment lost 0 bases and the V segment lost 6 bases, leaving 4 bases of the junction unmatched. In germline, CDR1 is WNHNN, CDR2 SYGVQD (reference sequence). CDR3 length: 14 residues.

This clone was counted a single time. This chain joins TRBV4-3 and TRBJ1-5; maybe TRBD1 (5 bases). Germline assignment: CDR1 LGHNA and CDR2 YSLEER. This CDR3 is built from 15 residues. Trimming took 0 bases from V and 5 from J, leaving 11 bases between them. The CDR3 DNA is TGCGCCAGCAGCCAAGAAGGGGCCCCAGATCAGCCCCAGCATTTT. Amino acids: CASSQEGAPDQPQHF.

The chain's CDR3 is CASSGTQGPSYEQYF. As DNA, the CDR3 is TGTGCCAGCAGCGGAACACAGGGGCCCTCCTACGAGCAGTACTTC. The chain recombines TRBV7-8 with TRBJ2-7, with 7 bases fitting TRBD1. The length of the CDR3 is 15 residues. J lost 0 bases, V lost 5 bases, and 7 bases had no gene match. Germline CDR1 SGHVS, CDR2 FQNEAQ.

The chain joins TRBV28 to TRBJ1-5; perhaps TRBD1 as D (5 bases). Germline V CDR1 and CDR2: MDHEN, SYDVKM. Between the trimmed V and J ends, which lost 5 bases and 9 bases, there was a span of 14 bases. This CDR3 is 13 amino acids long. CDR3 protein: CASSPQASRPQHF. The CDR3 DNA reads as TGTGCCAGCAGTCCACAGGCCTCTCGGCCCCAGCATTTT.